This T cell receptor beta chain was identified during a study of OX40 agonist ivuxolimab in advanced cancers. Context from the whole study: Ivuxolimab, which targeted the costimulatory receptor OX40 (CD134), was an agonistic, fully human IgG2 monoclonal antibody. In the dose-escalation cohort, more than 75% of patients were male, and the mean age was approximately 60 years, with a range of roughly 23 to 85. Partial responses occurred in three dose-escalation patients, of whom one had hepatocellular carcinoma and two had cutaneous melanoma. The purpose of peripheral TCRbeta sequencing was to test whether ivuxolimab changed TCR sequence diversity and led to clonal T-cell expansion. Patients were allowed to have had prior anti-PD-1, anti-PD-L1 or anti-CTLA-4 therapy, and approximately 39% of the dose-escalation patients had been treated with checkpoint inhibitors. Among the approximately 50 dose-escalation patients, around 19 had hepatocellular carcinoma, 15 or so melanoma, 9 renal cell carcinoma and 9 head and neck cancer. The paper describes the monotherapy dose-escalation part (N of about 55 patients) of the phase I trial of ivuxolimab. Intravenous ivuxolimab was administered to patients every 2 weeks at six dose levels: 0.01, 0.1, 0.3, 1.5, 3 and 10 mg/kg.

As for this clone: Its target antigen remains unknown. No base quality information exists; no much larger clone differs at one position.

General study outcomes and caveats: Low levels of normalized T-cell clonal expansion were also seen in some patients who did not respond. The antigen specificity of the clonally expanded peripheral T cells was not determined. After ivuxolimab, expanded clones were on average more numerous among CD8+ T cells than among CD4+ T cells. Partial responders in the 0.1-3.0 mg/kg groups had among the lowest normalized peripheral clonal expansion, especially among CD8+ T cells. At doses of 0.1 to 3.0 mg/kg, clonal expansion of both CD4+ and CD8+ blood T cells was observed from baseline to week 6.

Trimming removed 4 bases from V and 4 bases from J; the gene matches leave 13 bases unexplained. Its CDR3 holds 17 amino acids, cysteine through phenylalanine. Left in the record is the CDR3 DNA by itself, 51 bases read in frame from the first base. Reading the germline V gene gives CDR1 SGHRS and CDR2 YFSETQ. Genomic DNA was extracted from sorted cells for sequencing of the TCRbeta CDR3 region. The immunoSEQ Assay was used for sequencing of TCRbeta CDR3 regions. The clones in this table, taken by TCRdb from immuneACCESS, are in-frame only. Not every clone is retained; where verified, under half of the shortfall comes from an unresolved V gene, and the cause of the rest is unknown. The sample records more than 65,000 clones, around 94% of which are singletons. In total, the top ten clones hold about a sixth of the sample. Patients with a history of autoimmune disease or receiving systemic immunosuppression were excluded from the trial. Peripheral blood for TCR sequencing was collected from all dose cohorts at baseline, on cycle 4 day 1, and on cycle 7 day 1. Samples were obtained from an open-label, multicenter, first-in-human phase I dose-escalation trial of ivuxolimab. Adults with locally advanced or metastatic melanoma, renal cell carcinoma, hepatocellular carcinoma or head and neck squamous cell carcinoma were enrolled in the trial. Before TCR sequencing, CD4+ T cells and CD8+ T cells were sorted from peripheral blood as separate populations.

The chain was built from TRBV5-1 and TRBJ2-2, and 7 junction bases match TRBD1. The origin of this receptor is an adult with an advanced solid tumor such as melanoma, head and neck, liver or kidney cancer. Sequencing was performed on CD4+ or CD8+ T cells sorted from blood, taken in a trial of the OX40 agonist ivuxolimab. The base sequence is TGCGCCAGCAGCCCACATCGACAGGGAAGGGGCACCGGGGAGCTGTTTTTT. This encodes CASSPHRQGRGTGELFF.